This is a list of T cell receptor beta chains from one sample in a study of T-cell memory formation after mild COVID-19. A single record per CDR3 protein comes from TCRdb applying MiXCR to the 5' RACE reads. The sample records about 470,000 distinct CDR3 sequences, roughly 25% being singletons. The sample was PBMCs or a T cell subset sorted from them (not recorded which). The receptors shown here come from an adult woman who had mild COVID-19 (a few samples of this study predate the infection). Cell type and time point are not known. Both conserved end residues are part of each CDR3. The order of the fields is V gene, clone size, D gene, J gene, CDR3 DNA, CDR3 protein. A D gene is named only where the DNA matches it firmly. Where a row states a size, it is once, few, many or the class of an expanded clone; other rows omit it.

v_gene: TRBV12-3/TRBV12-4
abundance: NA
d_gene: NA
j_gene: TRBJ1-4
CDR3nt: TGTGCCAGCACCCCAGGAGGCGGGGATCAGTTTAATGAAAAACTGTTTTTT
CDR3aa: CASTPGGGDQFNEKLFF

v_gene: TRBV5-1
abundance: NA
d_gene: NA
j_gene: TRBJ2-3
CDR3nt: TGCGCCAGCAGCTTGGATCAGGAAACCTTGGACACAGATACGCAGTATTTT
CDR3aa: CASSLDQETLDTDTQYF

v_gene: TRBV9
abundance: NA
d_gene: NA
j_gene: TRBJ2-2
CDR3nt: TGTGCCAGCAGCGTAGCCCCCACCGGGGAGCTGTTTTTT
CDR3aa: CASSVAPTGELFF

v_gene: TRBV20-1
abundance: few
d_gene: TRBD2
j_gene: TRBJ2-1
CDR3nt: TGCAGTGCCAGACGGACTAGCGGGAGGGCCCGACAGTTCTTC
CDR3aa: CSARRTSGRARQFF

v_gene: TRBV7-3
abundance: few
d_gene: NA
j_gene: TRBJ2-2
CDR3nt: TGTGCCAGCGGAACAGGGCACACCGGGGAGCTGTTTTTT
CDR3aa: CASGTGHTGELFF

v_gene: TRBV10-3
abundance: few
d_gene: NA
j_gene: TRBJ1-2
CDR3nt: TGTGCCATCAGTGCGGGACCAGGGGACTATGGCTACACCTTC
CDR3aa: CAISAGPGDYGYTF

v_gene: TRBV2
abundance: NA
d_gene: TRBD1
j_gene: TRBJ1-1
CDR3nt: TGTGCCAGCAGTGCGCAGGGACAGGTTGGGGAAGCTTTCTTT
CDR3aa: CASSAQGQVGEAFF

v_gene: TRBV24-1
abundance: NA
d_gene: TRBD2
j_gene: TRBJ2-3
CDR3nt: TGTGCCACCAGTGCGACTAGCGGGAGCACAGATACGCAGTATTTT
CDR3aa: CATSATSGSTDTQYF

v_gene: TRBV24-1
abundance: few
d_gene: NA
j_gene: TRBJ2-7
CDR3nt: TGTGCCACCGAACAGGGTTACGAGCAGTACTTC
CDR3aa: CATEQGYEQYF

v_gene: TRBV7-6
abundance: few
d_gene: TRBD2
j_gene: TRBJ2-7
CDR3nt: TGTGCCAGCAGCTTAGCCGGGCTAGCGGAAGTCTCCTACGAGCAGTACTTC
CDR3aa: CASSLAGLAEVSYEQYF

v_gene: TRBV9
abundance: few
d_gene: TRBD2
j_gene: TRBJ2-1
CDR3nt: TGTGCCAGCAGCGTAGGCGGGGGGGCGGCTCACGAGCAGTTCTTC
CDR3aa: CASSVGGGAAHEQFF

v_gene: TRBV11-2
abundance: many
d_gene: NA
j_gene: TRBJ2-3
CDR3nt: TGTGCCAGCAGCTTAGTGGGTGGGGCAGATACGCAGTATTTT
CDR3aa: CASSLVGGADTQYF

v_gene: TRBV20-1
abundance: NA
d_gene: NA
j_gene: TRBJ1-5
CDR3nt: TGCAGTGCTAGAGACGACGAGGGGCCCCAGCATTTT
CDR3aa: CSARDDEGPQHF

v_gene: TRBV7-6
abundance: NA
d_gene: TRBD2
j_gene: TRBJ2-5
CDR3nt: TGTGCCAGCAGTCGCCCGGGGGGGATCGGAGAGACCCAGTACTTC
CDR3aa: CASSRPGGIGETQYF

v_gene: TRBV27
abundance: NA
d_gene: TRBD2
j_gene: TRBJ2-7
CDR3nt: TGTGCCAGCAGTCAAACTAGCGTCGACGAGCAGTACTTC
CDR3aa: CASSQTSVDEQYF

v_gene: TRBV29-1
abundance: once
d_gene: NA
j_gene: TRBJ2-7
CDR3nt: TGCAGCGGGGGACCGTTTACCTACGAGCAGTACTTC
CDR3aa: CSGGPFTYEQYF

v_gene: TRBV24-1
abundance: few
d_gene: NA
j_gene: TRBJ2-2
CDR3nt: TGTGCCACCAGTGATTTCACCGGAGTCACCGGGGAGCTGTTTTTT
CDR3aa: CATSDFTGVTGELFF

v_gene: TRBV7-6
abundance: few
d_gene: TRBD2
j_gene: TRBJ2-3
CDR3nt: TGTGCCAGCAGCTTAGCGTTGGAAGCCGACGGGACTAGTGAATTT
CDR3aa: CASSLALEADGTSEF

v_gene: TRBV5-6
abundance: NA
d_gene: NA
j_gene: TRBJ1-5
CDR3nt: TGTGCCAGCAGCTTGGTAGGGTCTCGGGGCCAGCCCCAGCATTTT
CDR3aa: CASSLVGSRGQPQHF

v_gene: TRBV11-2
abundance: NA
d_gene: TRBD1
j_gene: TRBJ2-5
CDR3nt: TGTGCCAGCAGCCCAAAGGACAGGGTGCAAGAGACCCAGTACTTC
CDR3aa: CASSPKDRVQETQYF

v_gene: TRBV7-9
abundance: few
d_gene: NA
j_gene: TRBJ1-2
CDR3nt: TGTGCCAGCAGCTCGTCCGACAGACTTATCTATGGCTACACCTTC
CDR3aa: CASSSSDRLIYGYTF

v_gene: TRBV3-1
abundance: few
d_gene: NA
j_gene: TRBJ1-1
CDR3nt: TGTGCCAGCAGCCAAGGGAGAGTGAAGAACACTGAAGCTTTCTTT
CDR3aa: CASSQGRVKNTEAFF

v_gene: TRBV24-1
abundance: few
d_gene: NA
j_gene: TRBJ2-3
CDR3nt: TGTGCCACCAGTGATTTTGCCGGCACAGATACGCAGTATTTT
CDR3aa: CATSDFAGTDTQYF

v_gene: TRBV3-1
abundance: few
d_gene: TRBD2
j_gene: TRBJ2-2
CDR3nt: TGTGCCAGCAGCCAAGATTTCCCTAGCGGTAACACCGGGGAGCTGTTTTTT
CDR3aa: CASSQDFPSGNTGELFF

v_gene: TRBV7-9
abundance: NA
d_gene: NA
j_gene: TRBJ1-5
CDR3nt: TGTGCCAGCAGCTTCTCGGGGAACTCTCAGCCCCAGCATTTT
CDR3aa: CASSFSGNSQPQHF

v_gene: TRBV5-1
abundance: NA
d_gene: NA
j_gene: TRBJ2-1
CDR3nt: TGCGCCAGCAGCTTGGGTAACACGGGACTGGCCTACAATGAGCAGTTCTTC
CDR3aa: CASSLGNTGLAYNEQFF